This T cell receptor (beta chain) originates from a study of metastatic and nonmetastatic thyroid tumors. Whole-study context: Repertoires were compared across blood and tumor or nodule tissue from malignant and benign thyroid patients. Broader study findings: Across blood and tumor, TCR beta diversity in malignant thyroid tumors was reportedly significantly higher than in benign nodules.

Concerning this clone itself: Its antigen is unknown. At one of its ends the junction is not consistent with the germline gene, which may arise from a read error.

Per the study methods: Built for papillary thyroid cancer, a distant-metastasis classifier drew on CDR3 differences across clinicopathological groups. MiXCR reprocessed the PCR reads for TCRdb. It is TCRdb's table, rather than the study itself, that gives the V and J calls and clone size. The data show tens of thousands of clones, with approximately 17% seen just once and around 3% held by the top ten. Germline V gene data show CDR1 as SGHAT and CDR2 as FQNNGV. CDR3 length: 18 residues. Thyroid surgery was performed in patients who had received no treatment beforehand. Sequenced material: blood. This rearrangement joins TRBV11-2 to TRBJ2-7; D is possibly TRBD2 (7 bases). The clonotype was recovered from a female donor with papillary thyroid cancer or a benign thyroid nodule (not recorded which). Some clones in this sample may be carry-over from other donors' samples. CDR3: CASSTGTIWNWDFYEHYF. CDR3 sequence (DNA): TGTGCCAGCAGCACAGGGACTATCTGGAACTGGGATTTCTACGAGCATTACTTC.